This T cell receptor (beta chain) is drawn from a study of PD-1 blockade in mismatch repair-deficient tumors. Study-level background: Enrolled about 2013-2017, patients had progressing, pretreated mismatch repair-deficient cancers of around 12 types. Study-wide findings and caveats: After pembrolizumab, tumor-resident clones rose rapidly, then generally contracted before radiologic responses.

The CDR3 spans 16 residues. Trimming pared 3 bases from V and 3 bases from J, leaving 18 bases between. Germline-derived CDR1 and CDR2 are PRHDT and FYEKMQ (reference sequence). The protocol was immunoSEQ multiplex PCR, while the TCRdb copy is restricted to in-frame clones and leaves out a portion. Here the sample spans 100,000 to 150,000 clones, about 88% being singletons. This clone was counted once. Its antigen is as yet unknown. The chain uses TRBV13 and TRBJ2-7; a weak D match, TRBD1 (6 bases). Sequencing was performed on peripheral blood, taken 44 weeks after starting pembrolizumab. The TCR comes from an adult with mismatch repair-deficient cancer. The CDR3 spells CASSFHSHWGLYEQYF. The CDR3 bases are TGTGCCAGCAGCTTTCACTCCCATTGGGGGCTCTACGAGCAGTACTTC. Complete variable domain (other parts from reference TRBV13 and TRBJ2-7): AAGVIQSPRHLIKEKRETATLKCYPIPRHDTVYWYQQGPGQDPQFLISFYEKMQSDKGSIPDRFSAQQFSDYHSELNMSSLELGDSALYFCASSFHSHWGLYEQYFGPGTRLTVT.